This T cell receptor (beta chain) was recovered during a study of shared clonotypes between healthy human individuals. Findings and caveats of the study: The genetic and exposure-history diversity represented was limited by few donors.

A split of CD4+ cells into CD45RA+ naive and CD45RA-negative memory subsets was performed. CDR1 and CDR2 (germline): SGHTA, FQGNSA. The CDR3 has 16 amino acids. J was trimmed by 5 bases and V by 1 base; bases with no gene match: 9. Several immunoSEQ plates received, in even portions, the genomic DNA of each subset. Sequencing used immunoSEQ multiplex PCR; TCRdb keeps in-frame clones, though not all of them. The table lists approximately 2.4 million clones, more than 90% of them singletons, with roughly 0.13% in the top ten. Of note for this clone: Its matching antigen is unknown.

This chain uses TRBV7-2 with TRBJ2-7, with 9 bases lining up with TRBD1. The receptor's source is a man aged 18 to 30 in good health. Sample: naive CD4+ T cells sorted from blood. Subset defined: CD45RA+ positively selected. CDR3 DNA: TGTGCCAGCAGCTTAGACCGGTGGACAGGGGACCACGAGCAGTACTTC. Translated, it gives CASSLDRWTGDHEQYF.